These 32 T cell receptor beta chains were all obtained from the same sample, sequenced in a study of technical replicates of blood from a handful of donors. Sequencing was performed with immunoSEQ multiplex PCR; in TCRdb, only in-frame clones are kept and a portion is missing. Among under 65,000 clones listed, about 88% were seen once. The source material was PBMCs. All receptors derive from a human donor in good health. Some clones in this sample may be carry-over from other donors' samples.

V gene TRBV2 combines with J gene TRBJ2-3; TRBD2 is a possible D gene (6 bases). In germline, CDR1 is SNHLY, CDR2 FYNNEI. The CDR3 is 15 amino acids. V lost 7 bases and J 0 bases, leaving 14 bases between the germline ends. The CDR3, as DNA: TGTGCCAGCACTAGGGAGGTGGGCAGCACAGATACGCAGTATTTT. This translates into CASTREVGSTDTQYF.

The V gene is TRBV11-2, the J gene TRBJ2-1, with 7 bases fitting TRBD2. CDR3 size: 15 residues. After removal of 3 bases from V and 3 bases from J, the junction contained 5 bases not matched to a gene. Germline V lookup: CDR1 SGHAT, CDR2 FQNNGV. CDR3: CASSLVLAVYNEQFF. For the CDR3, the DNA is TGTGCCAGCAGCTTGGTTCTAGCGGTCTACAATGAGCAGTTCTTC.

The V call is TRBV6-5, the J call TRBJ1-6, with 10 nucleotides matching TRBD1. The CDR3 totals 15 residues. The ends lost 2 bases at V and 7 bases at J; junction bases unmatched: 2. CDR1 and CDR2 from the germline V gene are MNHEY and SVGAGI. The CDR3 sequence is CASSYRDRGNSPLHF. For the CDR3, the DNA is TGTGCCAGCAGTTACCGGGACAGGGGAAATTCACCCCTCCACTTT.

The chain employs TRBV19 and TRBJ1-5, with TRBD1 matching over 11 bases. The CDR3 contains 15 residues. Germline assignment: CDR1 LNHDA and CDR2 SQIVND (reference sequence). Losses at the gene ends were 0 bases for V and 6 bases for J; bases not matched to a gene: 1. CDR3 amino acids: CASSIEGQGGQPQHF. Written as DNA, the CDR3 is TGTGCCAGTAGTATAGAGGGACAGGGGGGTCAGCCCCAGCATTTT.

The chain is built from TRBV9 and TRBJ1-1; D possibly corresponds to TRBD1 (5 bases). Trimming cost V 4 bases and J 4 bases, with 14 bases left between them. The CDR3 consists of 14 residues. CDR1 is SGDLS, CDR2 YYNGEE, per germline. The CDR3 DNA follows: TGTGCCAGCAGCCCCCAGCTGGGGGGCACTGAAGCTTTCTTT. It is translated as CASSPQLGGTEAFF. Full variable domain (rest looked up from reference TRBV9 and TRBJ1-1): DSGVTQTPKHLITATGQRVTLRCSPRSGDLSVYWYQQSLDQGLQFLIQYYNGEERAKGNILERFSAQQFPDLHSELNLSSLELGDSALYFCASSPQLGGTEAFFGQGTRLTVV.

This clone was seen only once. This chain links TRBV7-8 with TRBJ2-7; D not certain. The ends were cut back, 8 bases at V and 7 bases at J, with 18 bases in the middle. This CDR3 has 13 residues. Germline V gene sequence: CDR1 SGHVS, CDR2 FQNEAQ. The CDR3 loop is CASSPRPTGEQYF. In nucleotides, the CDR3 is TGTGCCAGCTCTCCCCGGCCAACCGGGGAGCAGTACTTC.

The CDR3 region is CASSQDPGADQPQHF. The CDR3 region has the DNA TGTGCCAGCAGCCAAGATCCAGGGGCCGATCAGCCCCAGCATTTT. This rearrangement joins TRBV4-2 to TRBJ1-5; a weak D match, TRBD1 (6 bases). Trimming took 0 bases from V and 5 from J, leaving 11 bases between them. This CDR3 has 15 amino acids. Germline V gene data show CDR1 as LGHNA and CDR2 as YNFKEQ.

The chain carries TRBV7-9 and TRBJ2-1; TRBD2 is a possible D gene (7 bases). V lost 5 bases, J lost 4 bases, and 15 bases lay in between. The V gene's germline CDR1 is SEHNR and CDR2 FQNEAQ (reference sequence). The CDR3 consists of 15 residues. For the CDR3, the DNA is TGTGCCAGCAGCCAGTTGGGGGGGCAATACAATGAGCAGTTCTTC. Translated: CASSQLGGQYNEQFF. The variable domain in full, completed from reference TRBV7-9 and TRBJ2-1, reads DTGVSQNPRHKITKRGQNVTFRCDPISEHNRLYWYRQTLGQGPEFLTYFQNEAQLEKSRLLSDRFSAERPKGSFSTLEIQRTEQGDSAMYLCASSQLGGQYNEQFFGPGTRLTVL.

The rearrangement joins TRBV7-2 to TRBJ2-2, with a possible D match to TRBD1 (6 bases). Trimming removed 11 bases from V and 6 bases from J, with 13 bases in between. The germline CDR1 and CDR2 sequences are SGHTA and FQGNSA. This CDR3 spans 12 amino acids. In nucleotides, the CDR3 is TGTGCCCCTCCTTACAGGGCCGGGGAGCTGTTTTTT. It encodes CAPPYRAGELFF. Complete variable domain (other parts from reference TRBV7-2 and TRBJ2-2): GAGVSQSPSNKVTEKGKDVELRCDPISGHTALYWYRQSLGQGLEFLIYFQGNSAPDKSGLPSDRFSAERTGGSVSTLTIQRTQQEDSAVYLCAPPYRAGELFFGEGSRLTVL.

This chain connects TRBV5-4 to TRBJ2-3; 7 bases are a match to TRBD1. V lost 4 bases to trimming and J lost 8 bases; unmatched junction nucleotides: 7. Germline V gene sequence: CDR1 SGHNT, CDR2 YYREEE (reference sequence). CDR3 length equals 13 residues. The CDR3 protein is CASSLKGAGTQYF. The CDR3 coding sequence is TGTGCCAGCAGCCTTAAGGGGGCTGGTACGCAGTATTTT.

This clone appeared once. The V gene is TRBV4-3, the J gene TRBJ1-1, with TRBD1 matching over 7 bases. The CDR3 runs 13 residues. The V gene's germline CDR1 is LGHNA and CDR2 YSLEER. V lost 2 bases and J lost 3; bases outside the gene matches: 0. In DNA form, the CDR3 reads TGCGCCAGCAGCCAAACAGGGGACACTGAAGCTTTCTTT. This codes for CASSQTGDTEAFF.

This clone was observed a single time. CDR3 nucleotides: TGTGCCAGCAGCTCTAGTCACGGTAGCGGGAGTAAAGAGACCCAGTACTTC. Translation gives CASSSSHGSGSKETQYF. The chain uses TRBV7-2 and TRBJ2-5; 9 bases are a match to TRBD2. Germline V gene lookup returns CDR1 SGHTA and CDR2 FQGNSA. The CDR3 has 17 residues. Unmatched junction bases numbered 12, after V lost 4 bases and J lost 3 bases.

DNA of the CDR3: TGTGCCAGCATTACCAGGGAATACACAGATACGCAGTATTTT. It translates to CASITREYTDTQYF. The chain combines TRBV2 with TRBJ2-3, with a possible D match to TRBD1 (5 bases). Deletions cut 7 bases from V and 2 bases from J, with 13 bases between. CDR1 is SNHLY and CDR2 is FYNNEI in the germline V gene. This CDR3 comprises 14 residues.

The rearrangement joins TRBV2 to TRBJ1-1, with D tentatively TRBD1 (6 bases). This CDR3 has 16 amino acids. The germline V and J ends were trimmed by 3 bases and 0 bases, with 14 bases remaining between them. Germline V CDR1 and CDR2: SNHLY, FYNNEI. The DNA of the CDR3 is TGTGCCAGCAGTGAGGAACAGGGTACTATGAACACTGAAGCTTTCTTT. It is translated as CASSEEQGTMNTEAFF.

The J gene is TRBJ2-1, the V gene TRBV5-4, with 11 positions matching TRBD2. V lost 0 bases and J lost 7; bases outside the gene matches: 3. In germline, CDR1 is SGHNT, CDR2 YYREEE (reference sequence). CDR3 length equals 15 residues. CDR3 coding DNA: TGTGCCAGCAGCTTGGTTAGCGGGGGGGCGAATGAGCAGTTCTTC. Translating gives CASSLVSGGANEQFF.

V usage is TRBV19 and J usage is TRBJ1-2, with 7 bases matching TRBD1. The germline V gene has CDR1 LNHDA and CDR2 SQIVND (reference sequence). The CDR3 loop spans 13 amino acids. With 5 bases clipped from V and 7 bases from J, the junction kept 7 bases outside the gene matches. The CDR3, as DNA: TGTGCCAGTAGTGAGGACAGGCCCCTTGGCTACACCTTC. It translates to CASSEDRPLGYTF.

The V gene is TRBV29-1, the J gene TRBJ2-7, with D hard to call. The CDR3 is made up of 11 amino acids. The V end lost 4 bases, the J end lost 7 bases, and 11 bases lay between the germline ends. Per the germline V gene, CDR1 is SQVTM and CDR2 is ANQGSEA. CDR3 protein: CSVGDPVEQYF. The DNA for the CDR3 is TGCAGCGTTGGAGACCCTGTAGAGCAGTACTTC.

The rearrangement joins TRBV5-1 to TRBJ2-5; D ambiguous. Germline CDR1 and CDR2: SGHRS and YFSETQ. There are 12 residues in the CDR3. Trimming removed 4 bases from V and 7 bases from J, with 11 bases in between. The CDR3 region has the DNA TGCGCCAGCAGCCCCACAGTAACGACCCAGTACTTC. Amino acid sequence: CASSPTVTTQYF.

The chain links TRBV13 to TRBJ1-3; TRBD1 is a possible D gene (6 bases). V was cut by 2 bases and J by 3 bases, with 14 bases left in between. CDR1 and CDR2 from the germline V gene are PRHDT and FYEKMQ (reference sequence). CDR3 size: 16 residues. The CDR3 sequence: CASSLRRGVIGNTIYF. The DNA for the CDR3 is TGTGCCAGCAGCTTACGCAGGGGAGTAATTGGAAACACCATATATTTT.

V and J are TRBV7-6 and TRBJ2-2; tentative D call: TRBD1 (6 bases). Germline V gene sequence: CDR1 SGHVS, CDR2 FNYEAQ. Trimming left V 2 bases short and J 0 bases short, with 10 bases between. CDR3 length: 16 residues. The DNA for the CDR3 is TGTGCCAGCAGCTTAACGCCAGGGGCGAACACCGGGGAGCTGTTTTTT. This gives the protein CASSLTPGANTGELFF.

The V gene is TRBV18, the J gene TRBJ2-7, with a tentative D call TRBD1 (6 bases). The CDR3 spans 16 residues. CDR1 KGHSH and CDR2 LQKENI come from the germline V gene. V gave up 4 bases and J gave up 2 bases, with 18 bases separating them. Here the CDR3 reads CASSQDGAWGPYEQYF. CDR3 DNA sequence: TGTGCCAGCTCACAAGACGGGGCTTGGGGGCCCTACGAGCAGTACTTC.

The chain couples TRBV6-6 to TRBJ2-7; the match to TRBD1 covers 7 bases. V gave up 6 bases and J gave up 6 bases; unmatched junction bases: 5. The CDR3 runs 12 residues. Germline V CDR1 and CDR2: MNHNY, SVGAGI (reference sequence). CDR3 amino acids: CASSDRVSEQYF. CDR3 nucleotides: TGTGCCAGCAGCGACAGGGTTTCCGAGCAGTACTTC.

The V and J genes are TRBV11-2 and TRBJ1-6; D is uncertain. The CDR3 is 16 residues long. V was clipped by 3 bases and J by 9 bases, with 18 bases between them. The germline gives CDR1 SGHAT, CDR2 FQNNGV. CDR3: CASSFNPYAGSSPLHF. CDR3 DNA sequence: TGTGCCAGCAGCTTTAACCCCTATGCGGGCAGTTCACCCCTCCACTTT.

J is TRBJ2-2 and V is TRBV5-1; a weak D match, TRBD1 (6 bases). V was cut by 3 bases and J by 7 bases, with 10 bases left in between. The CDR3 is 13 residues long. The germline gives CDR1 SGHRS, CDR2 YFSETQ. CDR3 bases: TGCGCCAGCAGCTACAGGGATGGCGGGGAGCTGTTTTTT. It specifies CASSYRDGGELFF.

The gene calls are TRBV7-9 and TRBJ1-3; possibly TRBD1 for D (5 bases). The ends were cut back, 5 bases at V and 4 bases at J, with 12 bases in the middle. Germline V gene sequence: CDR1 SEHNR, CDR2 FQNEAQ (reference sequence). This CDR3 region has 14 residues. CDR3 sequence reads: CASSVQGGGNTIYF. The DNA of the CDR3 is TGTGCCAGCAGCGTGCAGGGAGGCGGAAACACCATATATTTT. Full variable domain (outside the CDR3, taken from reference TRBV7-9 and TRBJ1-3): DTGVSQNPRHKITKRGQNVTFRCDPISEHNRLYWYRQTLGQGPEFLTYFQNEAQLEKSRLLSDRFSAERPKGSFSTLEIQRTEQGDSAMYLCASSVQGGGNTIYFGEGSWLTVV.

The genes are TRBV18 and TRBJ2-1; 8 nucleotides align to TRBD2. There are 15 residues in the CDR3. Trimming cost V 3 bases and J 3 bases; bases outside gene matches: 4. The V gene's germline CDR1 is KGHSH and CDR2 LQKENI. In nucleotides, the CDR3 is TGTGCCAGCTCACCGCTAGCGGGCGACTACAATGAGCAGTTCTTC. Its protein is CASSPLAGDYNEQFF.

The count of this clone is one. The chain combines TRBV28 with TRBJ1-6, with 11 bases that match TRBD1. Germline CDR1 reads MDHEN; CDR2 reads SYDVKM. The J segment lost 2 bases and the V segment lost 2 bases, leaving 8 bases of the junction unmatched. The CDR3 spans 19 residues. The CDR3 here is CASSLGTGGRYPYNSPLHF. The CDR3 DNA sequence: TGTGCCAGCAGTTTAGGGACAGGGGGGAGATATCCCTATAATTCACCCCTCCACTTT. Filled out from reference TRBV28 and TRBJ1-6, the complete variable domain reads DVKVTQSSRYLVKRTGEKVFLECVQDMDHENMFWYRQDPGLGLRLIYFSYDVKMKEKGDIPEGYSVSREKKERFSLILESASTNQTSMYLCASSLGTGGRYPYNSPLHFGNGTRLTVT.

The chain joins TRBV6-6 to TRBJ2-1; D call uncertain. The V end lost 5 bases, the J end lost 2 bases, and 7 bases lay between the germline ends. From germline, CDR1 is MNHNY and CDR2 SVGAGI (reference sequence). This CDR3 has 13 residues. The CDR3 sequence: CASSPTAYNEQFF. As DNA, the CDR3 is TGTGCCAGCAGTCCGACTGCCTACAATGAGCAGTTCTTC.

The chain joins TRBV7-9 to TRBJ1-6; a possible D gene is TRBD1 (5 bases). The CDR3 loop spans 15 amino acids. The germline V gene has CDR1 SEHNR and CDR2 FQNEAQ (reference sequence). V was pared by 5 bases and J by 6 bases, with 14 bases between. The CDR3 spells CASSPGGQANSPLHF. The CDR3 DNA follows: TGTGCCAGCAGCCCCGGTGGACAAGCTAATTCACCCCTCCACTTT. Combining the CDR3 with reference TRBV7-9 and TRBJ1-6 gives the whole variable domain DTGVSQNPRHKITKRGQNVTFRCDPISEHNRLYWYRQTLGQGPEFLTYFQNEAQLEKSRLLSDRFSAERPKGSFSTLEIQRTEQGDSAMYLCASSPGGQANSPLHFGNGTRLTVT.

The DNA for the CDR3 is TGTGCCAGCAGCGAAGGGACAGCAGGCTATGGCTACACCTTC. This gives the protein CASSEGTAGYGYTF. The chain joins TRBV7-9 to TRBJ1-2, with 7 bases fitting TRBD1. V was clipped by 5 bases and J by 4 bases; unmatched bases: 7. CDR1 is SEHNR, CDR2 FQNEAQ, per germline (reference sequence). The CDR3 sequence is 14 residues long.

The gene calls are TRBV7-9 and TRBJ1-1; TRBD1 matches 8 bases. V shed 5 bases, J shed 4 bases, and the junction held 6 bases outside the gene matches. CDR3 length: 14 residues. Germline CDR1 is SEHNR and CDR2 is FQNEAQ (reference sequence). The CDR3 DNA sequence: TGTGCCAGCAGCCCTCAGGGGGCCGGCACTGAAGCTTTCTTT. It specifies CASSPQGAGTEAFF.

The V gene is TRBV5-1, the J gene TRBJ1-5, with D perhaps matching TRBD1 (5 bases). This CDR3 contains 15 residues. Trimming took off 3 bases at V and 6 bases at J, with 16 bases between the two ends. Germline assignment: CDR1 SGHRS and CDR2 YFSETQ. CDR3 sequence (DNA): TGCGCCAGCAGCTCTCGTGGCCACGGGGGTCAGCCCCAGCATTTT. It codes for CASSSRGHGGQPQHF.